One and the same sample provided the 22 T cell receptor beta chains below, sequenced in a study of blood T cell repertoires in COVID-19. Repertoires were generated with immunoSEQ multiplex PCR, while TCRdb's copy carries only in-frame clones and drops some. The data contain around 85,000 clones, 80% to 90% of them singletons. The source material was PBMCs or T cells enriched from blood (not recorded which). The receptors come from a woman aged 45-60 years with acute COVID-19.

This clone has a handful of counts. The V and J genes are TRBV28 and TRBJ2-3, with TRBD2 matching over 9 bases. Germline V lookup: CDR1 MDHEN, CDR2 SYDVKM. The CDR3 loop spans 14 amino acids. The V segment lost 3 bases and the J segment 3 bases; nucleotides outside the gene matches: 1. The CDR3 region has the DNA TGTGCCAGCAGTTTTCTAGCGGGAACAGATACGCAGTATTTT. It codes for CASSFLAGTDTQYF.

This chain uses TRBV10-2 with TRBJ1-6; 8 bases align to TRBD1. The germline CDR1 and CDR2 sequences are WSHSY and SAAADI. V dropped 3 bases and J dropped 9; count of bases not matched to a gene: 4. This CDR3 has 14 amino acids. The CDR3 loop reads CASSDYRGGSPLHF. The CDR3, as DNA: TGCGCCAGCAGTGACTACAGGGGGGGTTCACCCCTCCACTTT.

The rearrangement joins TRBV23-1 to TRBJ2-1, with D possibly TRBD1 on 6 matching bases. Being an ORF, TRBV23-1 has a function that is uncertain. The ends were cut back, 2 bases at V and 0 bases at J, with 17 bases in the middle. The CDR3 totals 18 residues. The CDR3 protein is CASSQTTLGGLSYNEQFF. DNA for the CDR3: TGCGCCAGCAGTCAAACCACCCTAGGGGGTCTCTCCTACAATGAGCAGTTCTTC.

Only one count was recorded for this clone. J is TRBJ1-2 and V is TRBV7-9, with unresolved D. The germline CDR1 and CDR2 sequences are SEHNR and FQNEAQ (reference sequence). This CDR3 region has 13 residues. The ends were cut back, 3 bases at V and 10 bases at J, with 15 bases in the middle. The DNA of the CDR3 is TGTGCCAGCAGCTTGTCAGGAACGGCTGCCTACACCTTC. Its translation: CASSLSGTAAYTF.

V gene TRBV19 combines with J gene TRBJ2-1, with 15 bases lining up with TRBD2. The germline gives CDR1 LNHDA, CDR2 SQIVND (reference sequence). With V trimmed by 3 bases and J by 5 bases, 8 bases remained unmatched. The CDR3 has 18 residues. For the CDR3, the DNA is TGTGCCAGTAGTATCGGGACTAGCGGGAGGCTAATAGACAATGAGCAGTTCTTC. Translation gives CASSIGTSGRLIDNEQFF.

This chain uses TRBV2 with TRBJ1-2; maybe TRBD1 (5 bases). The V and J ends lost 6 bases and 6 bases respectively, with 14 bases between them. The CDR3 length is 13 residues. Germline CDR1 SNHLY, CDR2 FYNNEI. The CDR3 protein is CASRRDQGNGYTF. The CDR3 DNA reads as TGTGCCAGCAGGCGGGACCAAGGTAATGGCTACACCTTC.

This clone was found once. For the CDR3, the DNA is TGTGCCAGCTCACCAGGACAGGGGGGGTACAATGAGCAGTTCTTC. Translated, it gives CASSPGQGGYNEQFF. The chain uses TRBV18 and TRBJ2-1; the match to TRBD1 covers 10 bases. J was trimmed by 4 bases and V by 2 bases; bases with no gene match: 2. CDR3 size: 15 residues. CDR1 and CDR2 (germline): KGHSH, LQKENI. Filled out from reference TRBV18 and TRBJ2-1, the complete variable domain reads NAGVMQNPRHLVRRRGQEARLRCSPMKGHSHVYWYRQLPEEGLKFMVYLQKENIIDESGMPKERFSAEFPKEGPSILRIQQVVRGDSAAYFCASSPGQGGYNEQFFGPGTRLTVL.

The chain couples TRBV7-8 to TRBJ1-2; weak D call: TRBD1 (5 bases). Between the trimmed V and J ends, which lost 1 base and 0 bases, there was a span of 12 bases. This CDR3 comprises 16 residues. Germline values: CDR1 SGHVS, CDR2 FQNEAQ. The CDR3: CASSLVAGPSNYGYTF. CDR3 coding DNA: TGTGCCAGCAGCTTAGTTGCGGGGCCCTCTAACTATGGCTACACCTTC.

The chain uses TRBV5-6 and TRBJ2-1, with D possibly matching TRBD2 (5 bases). CDR3 size: 16 residues. V lost 4 bases and J 2 bases, leaving 16 bases between the germline ends. Germline V gene lookup returns CDR1 SGHDT and CDR2 YYEEEE. CDR3: CASSLAVNIAYNEQFF. In DNA form, the CDR3 reads TGTGCCAGCAGCCTAGCAGTGAATATAGCCTACAATGAGCAGTTCTTC.

CDR3 DNA: TGTGCCAGCAGCACACAAAGGCAGGACGAGCAGTACTTC. Translating it yields CASSTQRQDEQYF. The chain combines TRBV7-2 with TRBJ2-7; D ambiguous. Germline CDR1 SGHTA, CDR2 FQGNSA. This CDR3 comprises 13 residues. The V gene lost 5 bases and the J gene lost 5 bases, with 13 bases spanning the gap.

The rearrangement joins TRBV18 to TRBJ1-4, with D unresolved. CDR1 is KGHSH and CDR2 is LQKENI in the germline V gene. This CDR3 has 16 amino acids. Trimming removed 3 bases from V and 0 bases from J, with 11 bases in between. The CDR3 bases are TGTGCCAGCTCACCCATTCCCCCAGCAACTAATGAAAAACTGTTTTTT. Encoded protein: CASSPIPPATNEKLFF.

V is TRBV5-5 and J is TRBJ2-3; D unresolved. The germline V gene has CDR1 SGHKS and CDR2 YYEKEE (reference sequence). Trimming cost V 0 bases and J 1 base, with 6 bases left between them. CDR3 length equals 14 residues. The DNA for the CDR3 is TGTGCCAGCAGCTTGGACAGACGCACAGATACGCAGTATTTT. Protein sequence: CASSLDRRTDTQYF.

The V call is TRBV5-6, the J call TRBJ1-6, with 8 positions matching TRBD1. Germline V lookup: CDR1 SGHDT, CDR2 YYEEEE. The CDR3 has 15 amino acids. The junction had 4 bases not matched to a gene; V was cut back by 4 bases and J by 4 bases. CDR3 coding DNA: TGTGCCAGCAGCGGACAGGGTTGGTATAATTCACCCCTCCACTTT. Translated: CASSGQGWYNSPLHF. Based on the CDR3 plus reference TRBV5-6 and TRBJ1-6, the full variable domain is DAGVTQSPTHLIKTRGQQVTLRCSPKSGHDTVSWYQQALGQGPQFIFQYYEEEERQRGNFPDRFSGHQFPNYSSELNVNALLLGDSALYLCASSGQGWYNSPLHFGNGTRLTVT.

The chain joins TRBV19 to TRBJ1-3; D gene uncertain. This CDR3 spans 13 amino acids. V lost 8 bases and J lost 0, with 8 bases in between. The germline V gene has CDR1 LNHDA and CDR2 SQIVND (reference sequence). CDR3 in amino acids: CASLALSGNTIYF. The CDR3 nucleotides are TGTGCCAGTTTGGCCCTCTCTGGAAACACCATATATTTT. The entire variable domain, with the rest obtained from reference TRBV19 and TRBJ1-3, is as follows: DGGITQSPKYLFRKEGQNVTLSCEQNLNHDAMYWYRQDPGQGLRLIYYSQIVNDFQKGDIAEGYSVSREKKESFPLTVTSAQKNPTAFYLCASLALSGNTIYFGEGSWLTVV.

This chain uses TRBV27 with TRBJ1-4; 7 bases fit TRBD1. Germline loops: CDR1 MNHEY, CDR2 SMNVEV (reference sequence). There are 13 residues in the CDR3. V lost 2 bases, J lost 11 bases, and 5 bases stayed unmatched. The CDR3 DNA sequence: TGTGCCAGCAGTTTAAGGGACAGAGCGAAACTGTTTTTT. Translated, it gives CASSLRDRAKLFF.

This clone was seen a single time. CDR3 sequence (DNA): TGTGCCAGCAGTGATGGTGTGGACAGGGCTACAGATACGCAGTATTTT. It specifies CASSDGVDRATDTQYF. The genes are TRBV2 and TRBJ2-3, with TRBD1 matching 8 bases. The V and J ends lost 3 bases and 3 bases, in that order; junction bases with no gene match: 8. There are 16 residues in the CDR3. Germline V lookup: CDR1 SNHLY, CDR2 FYNNEI. The whole variable domain, filled in from reference TRBV2 and TRBJ2-3, reads EPEVTQTPSHQVTQMGQEVILRCVPISNHLYFYWYRQILGQKVEFLVSFYNNEISEKSEIFDDQFSVERPDGSNFTLKIRSTKLEDSAMYFCASSDGVDRATDTQYFGPGTRLTVL.

The chain has TRBV5-1 and TRBJ2-2; TRBD1 is a possible D gene (5 bases). Between the trimmed V and J ends, which lost 0 bases and 7 bases, there was a span of 13 bases. The CDR3 spans 15 residues. The germline gives CDR1 SGHRS, CDR2 YFSETQ. The CDR3, as DNA: TGCGCCAGCAGCTTGGGGGCAGGGTATATCGGGGAGCTGTTTTTT. It specifies CASSLGAGYIGELFF.

CDR3 residues: CASSLFGTPSTDTQYF. Here the CDR3 DNA reads TGTGCCAGCAGTTTATTTGGGACACCTAGCACAGATACGCAGTATTTT. The gene calls are TRBV27 and TRBJ2-3, with TRBD1 as a possible D gene (6 bases). The germline gives CDR1 MNHEY, CDR2 SMNVEV (reference sequence). The CDR3 runs 16 residues. V lost 1 base and J 0 bases, leaving 11 bases between the germline ends.

The genes are TRBV2 and TRBJ1-5, with D possibly TRBD1 on 6 matching bases. This CDR3 has 14 residues. The germline CDR1 and CDR2 sequences are SNHLY and FYNNEI. Trimming took off 4 bases at V and 2 bases at J, with 9 bases between the two ends. The CDR3 loop is CASSGAGGNQPQHF. The CDR3, as DNA: TGTGCCAGCAGTGGGGCAGGGGGCAATCAGCCCCAGCATTTT.

This chain uses TRBV6-5 with TRBJ2-7, with 9 bases lining up with TRBD2. Germline CDR1 is MNHEY and CDR2 is SVGAGI. Trimming at V came to 6 bases and at J to 2 bases, leaving 8 bases not matched to a gene. The CDR3 covers 15 residues. The CDR3 is CASSMAGGSAYEQYF. The CDR3 DNA reads TGTGCCAGCAGCATGGCGGGAGGGTCCGCCTACGAGCAGTACTTC.

The chain carries TRBV7-2 and TRBJ1-5; D unclear. Germline CDR1 is SGHTA and CDR2 is FQGNSA. The CDR3 has 15 residues. V dropped 2 bases and J dropped 3 bases, with 11 bases sitting between them. For the CDR3, the DNA is TGTGCCAGCAGCTTACAGAGGTTGATCAATCAGCCCCAGCATTTT. Translated, it gives CASSLQRLINQPQHF.

The genes are TRBV4-2 and TRBJ2-1; D not certain. The V and J ends lost 3 bases and 8 bases respectively, with 11 bases between them. Germline V gene data show CDR1 as LGHNA and CDR2 as YNFKEQ. CDR3 length equals 13 residues. CDR3 in amino acids: CASSHVRGDEQFF. The CDR3 DNA reads as TGTGCCAGCAGCCACGTCCGCGGAGATGAGCAGTTCTTC.